The 14 T cell receptor beta chains presented below share a single source sample, sequenced in a study of spatial heterogeneity in lung cancer. General study points: Expanded intratumoral alpha and beta TCR counts tracked tumor mutation counts.

As for time point: sample taken at primary tumor resection. Their antigens are not known. TCRdb reprocessed the 5' RACE reads via MiXCR and lists one record per CDR3 protein. The repertoire holds roughly 1,700 distinct CDR3 sequences, with 20% to 25% as singletons. This sample comprised lung tumor tissue, obtained at surgery. These receptors came from a male donor with early-stage non-small cell lung cancer.

This clonotype is medium-sized by share. This chain links TRBV5-1 with TRBJ2-3, with 7 bases lining up with TRBD2. Losses at the gene ends were 4 bases for V and 6 bases for J; bases not matched to a gene: 5. CDR1 and CDR2 from the germline V gene are SGHRS and YFSETQ. The length of the CDR3 is 13 residues. CDR3 nucleotides: TGCGCCAGCAGCAAGACCGGGGGGGATACGCAGTATTTT. This sequence encodes CASSKTGGDTQYF.

This clonotype is medium-sized (0.01 to 0.1%) in the sample. The chain links TRBV13 to TRBJ1-2; tentative D call: TRBD1 (5 bases). Germline assignment: CDR1 PRHDT and CDR2 FYEKMQ (reference sequence). V was cut by 5 bases and J by 3 bases, with 22 bases left in between. The CDR3 contains 17 residues. The CDR3 region is CASSPIPTAGRDYGYTF. The DNA of the CDR3 is TGTGCCAGCAGCCCTATCCCCACGGCAGGCAGGGACTATGGCTACACCTTC.

By sample share, this clonotype is medium-sized. The chain couples TRBV29-1 to TRBJ2-2; D might be TRBD2 (5 bases). V dropped 6 bases and J dropped 4 bases, with 15 bases sitting between them. The CDR3 consists of 14 residues. The germline CDR1 and CDR2 sequences are SQVTM and ANQGSEA. The CDR3 spells CSVQGGAGTGELFF. The CDR3 region has the DNA TGCAGCGTGCAAGGAGGCGCGGGCACCGGGGAGCTGTTTTTT.

This clonotype is categorized as medium-sized. This CDR3 reads CSASAGTGGLRSQETQYF. The CDR3 nucleotides read TGCAGTGCTAGTGCCGGGACAGGGGGGCTCCGATCCCAAGAGACCCAGTACTTC. The gene calls are TRBV20-1 and TRBJ2-5; 11 bases map to TRBD1. Trimming took 3 bases from V and 1 from J; bases not matched to a gene: 13. The CDR3 loop spans 18 amino acids. Germline CDR1 DFQATT, CDR2 SNEGSKA (reference sequence).

This clonotype was observed a handful of times. The chain uses TRBV7-9 and TRBJ1-1; D not resolved. This CDR3 contains 12 residues. The V gene lost 6 bases and the J gene lost 9 bases, with 14 bases spanning the gap. Germline V lookup: CDR1 SEHNR, CDR2 FQNEAQ (reference sequence). CDR3 protein: CASRDRTAQAFF. CDR3 nucleotides: TGTGCCAGCAGGGACCGCACAGCCCAAGCTTTCTTT.

In this sample, this clonotype is medium-sized. Here the CDR3 reads CASSRTRELFF. CDR3 DNA: TGTGCCAGTAGTAGAACCCGGGAGCTGTTTTTT. V and J are TRBV19 and TRBJ2-2; D remains unclear. Deletions cut 4 bases from V and 9 bases from J, with 6 bases between. The CDR3 extends over 11 amino acids. Looked up from germline, CDR1 is LNHDA and CDR2 is SQIVND (reference sequence).

This clonotype ranks as medium-sized. This sequence joins TRBV7-9 and TRBJ1-4; D is uncertain. The CDR3 consists of 13 residues. Germline V gives CDR1 SEHNR, CDR2 FQNEAQ (reference sequence). V was pared by 5 bases and J by 0 bases, with 4 bases between. The CDR3 DNA is TGTGCCAGCAGCAAATCAACTAATGAAAAACTGTTTTTT. Translating it yields CASSKSTNEKLFF.

This clonotype is labeled as medium-sized. The rearrangement uses TRBV2 and TRBJ1-5; TRBD1 matches at 8 bases. The CDR3 extends over 14 amino acids. Germline lookup yields CDR1 SNHLY and CDR2 FYNNEI. V was clipped by 2 bases and J by 7 bases; unmatched bases: 4. The CDR3, as DNA: TGTGCCAGCAGTGAACAGGGGGCTTGGCAGCCCCAGCATTTT. Encoded protein: CASSEQGAWQPQHF.

This clonotype is judged medium-sized (0.01 to 0.1%). The rearrangement joins TRBV11-3 to TRBJ1-1, with D possibly being TRBD1 (6 bases). The CDR3 has 14 amino acids. Germline loops: CDR1 SGHNT, CDR2 YENEEA. The V end lost 3 bases, the J end lost 1 base, and 9 bases lay between the germline ends. Here the CDR3 DNA reads TGTGCCAGCAGCTTGGGGGGGCCGAACACTGAAGCTTTCTTT. Protein product: CASSLGGPNTEAFF.

This clonotype qualifies as medium-sized. The J gene is TRBJ2-5, the V gene TRBV3-1, with 9 positions matching TRBD1. This CDR3 spans 16 amino acids. Trimming at V came to 1 base and at J to 2 bases, leaving 5 bases not matched to a gene. CDR1 is LGHDT, CDR2 YNNKEL, per germline (reference sequence). CDR3 nucleotide sequence: TGTGCCAGCAGCCAAGGCGGGACAGGGATGCAAGAGACCCAGTACTTC. It specifies CASSQGGTGMQETQYF.

This CDR3 is CASSPRPQWHEQFF. Written as DNA, the CDR3 is TGTGCCAGCAGCCCCCGACCTCAGTGGCATGAGCAGTTCTTC. This sequence joins TRBV11-2 and TRBJ2-1; D uncertain. Looked up from germline, CDR1 is SGHAT and CDR2 is FQNNGV. The CDR3 consists of 14 residues. V was clipped by 5 bases and J by 8 bases, with 16 bases between them.

This clonotype qualifies as medium-sized. This sequence joins TRBV28 and TRBJ2-7, with a possible D match to TRBD1 (5 bases). Trimming shortened V by 6 bases and J by 3 bases, and 21 bases separated the two germline ends. The CDR3 is 16 amino acids. Germline V gene lookup returns CDR1 MDHEN and CDR2 SYDVKM. The CDR3, as DNA: TGTGCCAGCAGGGAAAGGGAAGGGGAATATCGCTACGAGCAGTACTTC. Its protein product is CASREREGEYRYEQYF. The variable domain in full, with the rest retrieved from reference TRBV28 and TRBJ2-7, is DVKVTQSSRYLVKRTGEKVFLECVQDMDHENMFWYRQDPGLGLRLIYFSYDVKMKEKGDIPEGYSVSREKKERFSLILESASTNQTSMYLCASREREGEYRYEQYFGPGTRLTVT.

This clonotype counts as medium-sized. The chain recombines TRBV24-1 with TRBJ2-3; 10 bases line up with TRBD1. V lost 2 bases and J lost 0; bases outside the gene matches: 4. Germline lookup yields CDR1 KGHDR and CDR2 SFDVKD. This CDR3 is built from 17 residues. In DNA form, the CDR3 reads TGTGCCACCAGTGATTCCCGGGGACAGGGGAGCACAGATACGCAGTATTTT. Its translation is CATSDSRGQGSTDTQYF.

This clonotype is labeled as medium-sized. The chain joins TRBV3-1 to TRBJ2-2; D perhaps matches TRBD2 (5 bases). The germline V and J ends were trimmed by 4 bases and 0 bases, with 15 bases remaining between them. This CDR3 is 17 amino acids long. Germline CDR1 is LGHDT and CDR2 is YNNKEL (reference sequence). The chain's CDR3 is CASSLPRAVANTGELFF. CDR3 nucleotides: TGTGCCAGCAGCCTCCCGAGGGCGGTTGCGAACACCGGGGAGCTGTTTTTT.